Presented here are 29 T cell receptor beta chains from one specimen sequenced in a study of T-cell reconstitution after alpha-beta-depleted transplantation in children. Researchers prepared the TCRbeta library using unique molecular identifiers, the study reports. Each CDR3 protein is one row after TCRdb ran MiXCR on the PCR reads. The sample gives approximately 80,000 distinct CDR3 sequences, roughly an eighth of which show up once; around 26% is in the top ten. The input for sequencing was PBMCs, mostly from graft donor cells, taken 180 days after TCRalphabeta/CD19-depleted stem cell transplant. The source of these receptors is a male patient aged 2 to 9 who had a stem cell transplant for acute lymphoblastic leukemia, so the T cells may come from the graft donor.

There are many counts of this clonotype. V gene TRBV29-1 combines with J gene TRBJ2-5, with 10 bases that match TRBD1. J was trimmed by 5 bases and V by 0 bases; bases with no gene match: 6. Germline V lookup: CDR1 SQVTM, CDR2 ANQGSEA. This CDR3 spans 15 amino acids. The CDR3 DNA is TGCAGCGTTGAAGACTGGACAGGGGGGGTCGAGACCCAGTACTTC. Translated: CSVEDWTGGVETQYF.

This clonotype came up a few times. The chain combines TRBV5-1 with TRBJ1-4, with D possibly matching TRBD1 (6 bases). V was cut by 4 bases and J by 8 bases, with 12 bases left in between. CDR1 is SGHRS and CDR2 is YFSETQ in the germline V gene. CDR3 size: 13 residues. The CDR3 DNA sequence: TGCGCCAGCAGCAGGGGACAAGGAGAAAAACTGTTTTTT. Translating gives CASSRGQGEKLFF.

Only a few counts were recorded for this clonotype. This CDR3 is CASSLGQGNIQYF. CDR3 sequence (DNA): TGTGCCAGCAGCTTGGGACAGGGTAACATTCAGTACTTC. The chain carries TRBV5-6 and TRBJ2-4; 7 nucleotides agree with TRBD1. Germline CDR1 is SGHDT and CDR2 is YYEEEE. The CDR3 runs 13 residues. Trimming cost V 0 bases and J 7 bases; bases outside gene matches: 1.

The sample holds a few counts of this clonotype. V and J are TRBV29-1 and TRBJ2-5; D may match TRBD1 or TRBD2 (5 bases each). The ends were cut back, 3 bases at V and 5 bases at J, with 7 bases in the middle. Germline CDR1 reads SQVTM; CDR2 reads ANQGSEA. The CDR3 extends over 11 amino acids. CDR3 sequence (DNA): TGCAGCGTTGAGGGGGTGGAGACCCAGTACTTC. Protein product: CSVEGVETQYF.

The chain recombines TRBV7-2 with TRBJ2-3, with D possibly TRBD1 on 6 matching bases. V was trimmed by 10 bases and J by 0 bases, leaving 20 bases between them. Looked up from germline, CDR1 is SGHTA and CDR2 is FQGNSA. The length of the CDR3 is 16 residues. CDR3 sequence: CANRAERGYSTDTQYF. CDR3 bases: TGTGCCAACAGGGCAGAGCGCGGGTATAGCACAGATACGCAGTATTTT. Full variable domain (rest looked up from reference TRBV7-2 and TRBJ2-3): GAGVSQSPSNKVTEKGKDVELRCDPISGHTALYWYRQSLGQGLEFLIYFQGNSAPDKSGLPSDRFSAERTGGSVSTLTIQRTQQEDSAVYLCANRAERGYSTDTQYFGPGTRLTVL.

There are a few counts of this clonotype. This sequence joins TRBV7-2 and TRBJ1-3, with D possibly TRBD1 on 5 matching bases. Trimming left V 11 bases short and J 0 bases short, with 11 bases between. Germline V gene data show CDR1 as SGHTA and CDR2 as FQGNSA. The CDR3 consists of 13 residues. The CDR3, as DNA: TGTGCCGCCGGGGGGGACTCTGGAAACACCATATATTTT. This gives the protein CAAGGDSGNTIYF.

In its sample, this clonotype was seen a few times. DNA for the CDR3: TGCGCCAGCAGCCTTGGACTAGCGGGAGAAACGGCCCAGTACTTC. Translated: CASSLGLAGETAQYF. The chain has TRBV4-3 and TRBJ2-5; 13 bases map to TRBD2. This CDR3 spans 15 amino acids. Germline CDR1 LGHNA, CDR2 YSLEER. V shed 4 bases and J 9 bases; nucleotides not matched to a gene: 8.

The V gene is TRBV7-2, the J gene TRBJ2-2; weak D call: TRBD2 (7 bases). V dropped 0 bases and J dropped 5 bases, with 13 bases sitting between them. Germline V CDR1 and CDR2: SGHTA, FQGNSA. The CDR3 sequence is 16 residues long. This CDR3 reads CASSLAGGTKTGELFF. The DNA of the CDR3 is TGTGCCAGCAGCTTAGCAGGGGGGACTAAGACCGGGGAGCTGTTTTTT. Complete variable domain (other parts from reference TRBV7-2 and TRBJ2-2): GAGVSQSPSNKVTEKGKDVELRCDPISGHTALYWYRQSLGQGLEFLIYFQGNSAPDKSGLPSDRFSAERTGGSVSTLTIQRTQQEDSAVYLCASSLAGGTKTGELFFGEGSRLTVL.

The rearrangement links TRBV10-3 to TRBJ1-2, with D uncertain. The ends were cut back, 0 bases at V and 5 bases at J, with 13 bases in the middle. The CDR3 spans 15 residues. Germline V gene sequence: CDR1 ENHRY, CDR2 SYGVKD. CDR3 in amino acids: CAISESMFASYGYTF. For the CDR3, the DNA is TGTGCCATCAGTGAGTCGATGTTCGCGTCTTATGGCTACACCTTC.

This clonotype was detected only a few times. The V call is TRBV4-3, the J call TRBJ1-6; the D gene is possibly TRBD1 (5 bases). Trimming stripped 0 bases from V and 9 bases from J, with 12 bases between. The germline V gene encodes CDR1 LGHNA and CDR2 YSLEER. This CDR3 is 15 amino acids long. CDR3 bases: TGCGCCAGCAGCCAAGATCAAGGGGTCGGTTCACCCCTCCACTTT. Translated, it gives CASSQDQGVGSPLHF.

This clonotype was seen many times. V is TRBV10-3 and J is TRBJ1-1; D is unclear. Germline CDR1 ENHRY, CDR2 SYGVKD. V shed 1 base and J shed 2 bases, with 2 bases lying between them. The CDR3 has 12 amino acids. The DNA for the CDR3 is TGTGCCATCAGTGAGTACAACACTGAAGCTTTCTTT. As protein: CAISEYNTEAFF.

V is TRBV20-1 and J is TRBJ1-2; D is undetermined. This CDR3 has 12 amino acids. V dropped 6 bases and J dropped 4 bases, with 12 bases sitting between them. CDR1 and CDR2 (germline): DFQATT, SNEGSKA (reference sequence). CDR3 residues: CSAENDGYGYTF. CDR3 DNA sequence: TGCAGTGCCGAAAATGACGGCTATGGCTACACCTTC.

The chain uses TRBV3-1 and TRBJ2-1, with 9 nucleotides matching TRBD2. V lost 4 bases and J lost 9; bases outside the gene matches: 16. Germline V lookup: CDR1 LGHDT, CDR2 YNNKEL (reference sequence). The CDR3 has 17 residues. This CDR3 reads CASSPPTSGGITVEQFF. Here the CDR3 DNA reads TGTGCCAGCAGCCCTCCGACTAGCGGAGGGATAACGGTTGAGCAGTTCTTC.

This clonotype has only a few counts. The chain employs TRBV20-1 and TRBJ2-1; D gene ambiguous. The V gene lost 0 bases and the J gene lost 7 bases, with 7 bases spanning the gap. CDR1 and CDR2 from the germline V gene are DFQATT and SNEGSKA (reference sequence). The CDR3 has 12 residues. Written as DNA, the CDR3 is TGCAGTGCTAGAGAGAGGAAAAATGAGCAGTTCTTC. It yields the protein CSARERKNEQFF.

This clonotype was found many times. The chain recombines TRBV12-3 or TRBV12-4 with TRBJ1-6; D may be TRBD1 (5 bases). Trimming stripped 5 bases from V and 3 bases from J, with 14 bases between. The CDR3 totals 16 residues. The CDR3 nucleotides are TGTGCCAGCAGTAATCAAACGGGGCTCTATAATTCACCCCTCCACTTT. It translates to CASSNQTGLYNSPLHF.

Concerning this clonotype itself: Its ends do not fully match the called genes, so a read error is possible. This chain uses TRBV20-1 with TRBJ2-7, with 9 bases matching TRBD2. CDR3 length equals 10 residues. CDR1 DFQATT and CDR2 SNEGSKA come from the germline V gene (reference sequence). CDR3 sequence reads: CSASGSGGSF. In DNA form, the CDR3 reads TGCAGTGCTAGTGGCAGCGGGGGGTCCTTC.

CDR3 coding DNA: TGTGCCAGCAGTCGCCAGGGCTATGGCTACACCTTC. It specifies CASSRQGYGYTF. V usage is TRBV25-1 and J usage is TRBJ1-2, with D possibly being TRBD1 (5 bases). CDR3 length: 12 amino acids. Germline loops: CDR1 MGHDK, CDR2 SYGVNS. With 5 bases removed from V and 4 bases from J, the gap between germline ends came to 8 bases.

This clonotype was counted between two and nine times. J is TRBJ2-7 and V is TRBV4-3, with D perhaps matching TRBD1 (6 bases). Germline V CDR1 and CDR2: LGHNA, YSLEER. The CDR3 is 14 residues long. V lost 4 bases and J lost 4, with 14 bases in between. The CDR3: CASSRNRVGYEQYF. CDR3 coding DNA: TGCGCCAGCAGCCGCAACAGGGTTGGATACGAGCAGTACTTC.

The chain uses TRBV19 and TRBJ1-5; D is undetermined. CDR3 size: 13 residues. Per the germline V gene, CDR1 is LNHDA and CDR2 is SQIVND (reference sequence). Trimming left V 3 bases short and J 5 bases short, with 8 bases between. The CDR3 here is CASSIWSYQPQHF. The CDR3, as DNA: TGTGCCAGTAGTATTTGGAGTTATCAGCCCCAGCATTTT. The full variable domain, rest sourced from reference TRBV19 and TRBJ1-5, is DGGITQSPKYLFRKEGQNVTLSCEQNLNHDAMYWYRQDPGQGLRLIYYSQIVNDFQKGDIAEGYSVSREKKESFPLTVTSAQKNPTAFYLCASSIWSYQPQHFGDGTRLSIL.

The chain couples TRBV6-1 to TRBJ2-7, with 8 bases aligning to TRBD2. Germline V lookup: CDR1 MNHNS, CDR2 SASEGT. The CDR3 covers 14 residues. Trimming cost V 7 bases and J 4 bases; bases outside gene matches: 9. CDR3 in DNA: TGTGCCAGCAACCCGGGGGGGGCGGTTTACGAGCAGTACTTC. This sequence encodes CASNPGGAVYEQYF.

This clonotype was detected many times. The V gene is TRBV11-2, the J gene TRBJ2-7; a possible D gene is TRBD2 (5 bases). Deletions cut 2 bases from V and 0 bases from J, with 11 bases between. CDR3 length: 15 amino acids. Germline V gene data show CDR1 as SGHAT and CDR2 as FQNNGV. The CDR3 here is CASSLSGFSSYEQYF. CDR3 in DNA: TGTGCCAGCAGCTTATCGGGGTTTAGCTCCTACGAGCAGTACTTC.

This clonotype has a handful of counts. The genes are TRBV7-2 and TRBJ2-7; D not resolved. Trimming took 5 bases from V and 3 from J, leaving 11 bases between them. The CDR3 is made up of 13 amino acids. Germline V gene sequence: CDR1 SGHTA, CDR2 FQGNSA. The CDR3: CASSPNPRYEQYF. In DNA form, the CDR3 reads TGTGCCAGCAGCCCCAACCCCCGCTACGAGCAGTACTTC. The complete variable domain, with remaining parts taken from reference TRBV7-2 and TRBJ2-7, reads GAGVSQSPSNKVTEKGKDVELRCDPISGHTALYWYRQSLGQGLEFLIYFQGNSAPDKSGLPSDRFSAERTGGSVSTLTIQRTQQEDSAVYLCASSPNPRYEQYFGPGTRLTVT.

This clonotype was seen more than once but under ten times. The chain links TRBV4-3 to TRBJ2-7, with a tentative D call TRBD1 (6 bases). V was shortened by 3 bases and J by 4 bases, with 10 bases between the two germline ends. Germline CDR1 LGHNA, CDR2 YSLEER. The CDR3 has 13 residues. CDR3: CASSQNRDYEQYF. CDR3 bases: TGCGCCAGCAGCCAGAACAGGGATTACGAGCAGTACTTC.

The table lists this clonotype with a few counts. V and J are TRBV4-2 and TRBJ1-1, with D hard to call. CDR3 length: 13 amino acids. Trimming removed 3 bases from V and 1 base from J, with 6 bases in between. Germline V lookup: CDR1 LGHNA, CDR2 YNFKEQ. CDR3 DNA: TGTGCCAGCAGCCACGTAGGGAACACTGAAGCTTTCTTT. It specifies CASSHVGNTEAFF.

The rearrangement joins TRBV12-3 or TRBV12-4 to TRBJ1-2; D unclear. CDR3 length: 13 residues. Trimming took 7 bases from V and 4 from J, leaving 13 bases between them. The CDR3 DNA reads as TGTGCCAGCACCCACGGTTCCTTCTATGGCTACACCTTC. It translates to CASTHGSFYGYTF.

This clonotype was seen only a few times. This sequence joins TRBV5-4 and TRBJ2-5; no firm D call. Germline V gene data show CDR1 as SGHNT and CDR2 as YYREEE (reference sequence). V was shortened by 0 bases and J by 3 bases, with 3 bases between the two germline ends. The CDR3 has 12 residues. CDR3 amino acids: CASSLVEETQYF. Written as DNA, the CDR3 is TGTGCCAGCAGCTTGGTGGAAGAGACCCAGTACTTC.

The rearrangement links TRBV20-1 to TRBJ1-2; D unclear. V was trimmed by 0 bases and J by 3 bases, leaving 8 bases between them. Germline V gives CDR1 DFQATT, CDR2 SNEGSKA (reference sequence). The CDR3 runs 13 residues. This chain's CDR3 is CSAREKGYYGYTF. DNA of the CDR3: TGCAGTGCTAGAGAAAAAGGGTACTATGGCTACACCTTC.

Relative to its sample, this clonotype is medium-sized. The V call is TRBV28, the J call TRBJ2-7; no reliable D call. The V end lost 3 bases, the J end lost 6 bases, and 9 bases lay between the germline ends. Germline V gives CDR1 MDHEN, CDR2 SYDVKM. CDR3 length: 12 amino acids. DNA of the CDR3: TGTGCCAGCAGTTTGGCCCCCGGCGAGCAGTACTTC. It translates to CASSLAPGEQYF. The full variable domain, in which reference TRBV28 and TRBJ2-7 provide the parts outside the CDR3, is DVKVTQSSRYLVKRTGEKVFLECVQDMDHENMFWYRQDPGLGLRLIYFSYDVKMKEKGDIPEGYSVSREKKERFSLILESASTNQTSMYLCASSLAPGEQYFGPGTRLTVT.

In this sample, this clonotype turned up many times. The chain carries TRBV5-6 and TRBJ2-7, with D uncertain. The CDR3 loop spans 12 amino acids. From germline, CDR1 is SGHDT and CDR2 YYEEEE. The V end lost 2 bases, the J end lost 0 bases, and 3 bases lay between the germline ends. The CDR3 region is CASSFLSYEQYF. The CDR3 region has the DNA TGTGCCAGCAGCTTCCTCTCCTACGAGCAGTACTTC. The whole variable domain, filled in from reference TRBV5-6 and TRBJ2-7, reads DAGVTQSPTHLIKTRGQQVTLRCSPKSGHDTVSWYQQALGQGPQFIFQYYEEEERQRGNFPDRFSGHQFPNYSSELNVNALLLGDSALYLCASSFLSYEQYFGPGTRLTVT.